The 5 T cell receptor beta chains below were found in one sample sequenced in a study of T cells in Graves' hyperthyroidism and ophthalmopathy. From RNA transcripts, TCR beta CDR3 regions were amplified. Primed by the HTBI set, a first-round RT-PCR was run on the TCR CDR3. TCRdb analysed the multiplex PCR reads with MiXCR anew, one entry per CDR3 protein. The table shows hundreds of thousands of distinct CDR3 sequences, with 13% to 15% occurring only once. The sample was blood. These receptors were taken from a woman between 45 and 60 years old with Graves' ophthalmopathy.

Many counts were recorded for this clonotype. V and J are TRBV20-1 and TRBJ1-4, with 7 bases that match TRBD1. V dropped 6 bases and J dropped 3; count of bases not matched to a gene: 7. CDR1 and CDR2 (germline): DFQATT, SNEGSKA (reference sequence). The CDR3 loop spans 14 amino acids. CDR3 loop: CSAEKGASNEKLFF. The CDR3 bases are TGCAGTGCCGAGAAGGGGGCATCTAATGAAAAACTGTTTTTT.

The chain carries TRBV24-1 and TRBJ2-2; TRBD2 aligns across 9 bases. CDR3 length: 15 residues. Germline trimming cut 4 bases from V and 6 bases from J; bases unmatched to any gene: 5. In germline, CDR1 is KGHDR, CDR2 SFDVKD. This chain's CDR3 is CATSEHSGRAGELFF. The CDR3 nucleotides are TGTGCCACCAGTGAACATAGCGGGAGAGCCGGGGAGCTGTTTTTT.

The table lists this clonotype with many counts. CDR3 loop: CASRARDSPGETQYF. For the CDR3, the DNA is TGCGCCAGCAGGGCGAGGGACAGTCCGGGGGAGACCCAGTACTTC. This chain links TRBV5-1 with TRBJ2-5; 7 bases agree with TRBD1. Germline V gives CDR1 SGHRS, CDR2 YFSETQ. The CDR3 covers 15 residues. With 5 bases clipped from V and 5 bases from J, the junction kept 12 bases outside the gene matches.

This clonotype was observed many times. The chain uses TRBV20-1 and TRBJ2-5; 7 bases match TRBD1. CDR3 length: 13 amino acids. Looked up from germline, CDR1 is DFQATT and CDR2 is SNEGSKA (reference sequence). V shed 5 bases and J 2 bases; nucleotides not matched to a gene: 5. Written as DNA, the CDR3 is TGCAGTGCTCCGGACAGGATTCAAGAGACCCAGTACTTC. Its protein is CSAPDRIQETQYF.

This clonotype was detected a few times. The V and J genes are TRBV27 and TRBJ2-3; TRBD2 matches 8 bases. V shed 4 bases, J shed 3 bases, and the junction held 9 bases outside the gene matches. The CDR3 is 16 residues long. Looked up from germline, CDR1 is MNHEY and CDR2 is SMNVEV (reference sequence). As DNA, the CDR3 is TGTGCCAGCAGTTCACTTGCGGGAGGAGCTACAGATACGCAGTATTTT. Residues: CASSSLAGGATDTQYF.